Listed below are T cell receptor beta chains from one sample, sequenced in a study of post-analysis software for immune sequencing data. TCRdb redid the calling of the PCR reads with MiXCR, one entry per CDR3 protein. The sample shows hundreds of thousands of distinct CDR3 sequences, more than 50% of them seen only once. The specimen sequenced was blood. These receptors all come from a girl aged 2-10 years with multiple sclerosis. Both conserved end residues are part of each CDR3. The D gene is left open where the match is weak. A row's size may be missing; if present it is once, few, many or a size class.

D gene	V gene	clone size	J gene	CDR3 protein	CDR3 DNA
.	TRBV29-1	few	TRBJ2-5	CSVESGGTAEETQYF	TGCAGCGTTGAGTCCGGGGGGACAGCTGAAGAGACCCAGTACTTC
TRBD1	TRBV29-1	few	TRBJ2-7	CSVETGQGDSYEQYF	TGCAGCGTGGAAACTGGACAGGGGGACTCCTACGAGCAGTACTTC
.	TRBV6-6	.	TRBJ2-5	CASAKDRFQETQYF	TGTGCCAGTGCAAAAGACAGGTTCCAAGAGACCCAGTACTTC
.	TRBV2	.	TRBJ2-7	CASREAYEQYF	TGTGCCAGCAGGGAAGCGTACGAGCAGTACTTC
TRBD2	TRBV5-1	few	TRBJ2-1	CASRLQRELWGEQFF	TGCGCCAGCAGACTCCAGCGGGAGCTCTGGGGTGAGCAGTTCTTC
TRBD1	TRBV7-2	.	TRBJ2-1	CASSARQGALEQFF	TGTGCCAGCAGCGCCCGACAGGGGGCGCTTGAGCAGTTCTTC
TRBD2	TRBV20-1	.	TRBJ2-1	CSASAGTSGRGEQFF	TGCAGTGCTAGTGCAGGGACTAGCGGGAGGGGTGAGCAGTTCTTC
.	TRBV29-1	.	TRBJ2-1	CSVGRQGNEQFF	TGCAGCGTTGGCCGTCAGGGGAATGAGCAGTTCTTC
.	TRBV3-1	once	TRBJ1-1	CASSHGELATEAFF	TGTGCCAGCAGCCATGGGGAGCTGGCCACTGAAGCTTTCTTT
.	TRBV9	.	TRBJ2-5	CASSVGTAGETQYF	TGTGCCAGCAGCGTAGGGACGGCGGGGGAGACCCAGTACTTC
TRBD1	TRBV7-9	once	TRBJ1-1	CASSSVEMTGDAFF	TGTGCCAGCAGCTCCGTGGAGATGACAGGGGACGCTTTCTTT
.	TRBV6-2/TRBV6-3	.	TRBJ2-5	CASSLGTETQYF	TGTGCCAGCAGTCTGGGGACAGAGACCCAGTACTTC
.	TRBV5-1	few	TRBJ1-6	CASSGAPNNSPLHF	TGCGCCAGCAGTGGCGCCCCGAACAATTCACCCCTCCACTTT
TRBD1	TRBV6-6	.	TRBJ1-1	CASSGDRGVDTEAFF	TGTGCCAGCAGTGGTGACAGGGGGGTGGACACTGAAGCTTTCTTT
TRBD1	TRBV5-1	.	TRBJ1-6	CASSPGQGGSLSPLHF	TGCGCCAGCAGCCCGGGACAGGGGGGCAGTTTGTCACCCCTCCACTTT
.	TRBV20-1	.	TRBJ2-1	CSASQTRANGQFF	TGCAGTGCTTCCCAGACTAGGGCCAATGGGCAGTTCTTC